The source of this T cell receptor beta chain is a study of blood T cells in healthy people across ages (dated by TCRdb to the mid-2010s). Regarding the complete study: Template switching captured roughly one uniquely barcoded TCR beta cDNA molecule per two T cells in model experiments. The study measured age-related changes in TCR beta repertoire diversity using deep sequencing normalized with unique cDNA molecular identifiers. The donors were split into four age groups: young (average about 15 years), middle-aged (roughly 40), aged (more than 55) and long-lived (approximately 80). Donors of different ages were randomly distributed across sequencing lanes to avoid experimental bias. For two donors (one aged 18 to 30 and one aged 80 or older), the study analyzed two additional independent replicas of 1 million unique cDNA reads from the same blood draw.

Of note for this clonotype: Its antigen has not been determined. No qualities accompany the bases; no much larger clone lies one base away.

For CDR1 and CDR2, the germline V gene (reference sequence) lists DFQATT and SNEGSKA. The CDR3 spans 13 residues, from the cysteine through the phenylalanine. Only the CDR3 DNA is retained, 39 bases long and in frame from the first base. V ends up 6 bases short and J 5 bases short, with an unmatched junction base count of 10. Points the paper makes about the study in general: Compared with the aged group, the long-lived group had more naive CD4+ T cells, fewer expanded clones and increased TCR diversity, a pattern suggesting age selection. Because profiling used bulk unsorted PBMCs, naive and antigen-experienced compartments could not be compared conclusively. The percentage of naive T cells measured by flow cytometry correlated strongly with observed TCR beta diversity. Donor CMV infection status was unknown, potentially confounding age-related changes in expanded clonotypes. Estimates of total diversity based on one million sequenced T cells were regarded as lower bounds and as underestimates. As age increased, observed TCR beta diversity per million T cells dropped in a roughly linear way, and a significant reduction was already evident by age about 40.

Systemically healthy Caucasian individuals from Russia, 35 to 40 in total and aged roughly 6 to 100 years, were included as donors. Each donor gave 8 to 10 milliliters of peripheral blood, collected into EDTA-treated Vacutainer tubes. Ficoll-Paque density-gradient centrifugation was used to isolate PBMCs, with at least 7 million obtained per sample. Trizol reagent was used to extract total RNA from the PBMCs, yielding at least 6 micrograms per sample. For every donor, flow cytometry on a PBMC aliquot measured the percentage of naive CD45RAhigh/CD27high T cells. The library was generated by 5' RACE. This sample was sequenced with an Illumina HiSeq 2500. A second roughly 6 to 11 cycle PCR used a sample-barcoded 5' primer and a J-beta primer mix. Each TCR beta cDNA molecule received a unique molecular identifier from a template-switch 5' adaptor carrying 12 random nucleotides. Each sample yielded at least 3 million CDR3-containing paired-end reads. All of the RNA was converted into first-strand cDNA using the Mint cDNA synthesis kit, with a TRBC-specific oligonucleotide serving as the primer. After uracil-DNA glycosylase treatment, a first 18-cycle PCR used universal primers M1SS and BC2_uni_R on all cDNA. As for how the authors treated the data: Each sample was normalized by randomly selecting 1 million high-quality reads, each carrying a distinct molecular identifier. Reads sharing molecular identifiers were discarded rather than binned into consensus sequences. MiTCR, run with a Q25 quality threshold and the strictest error-elimination algorithm, handled CDR3 identification, clonotype clustering and error correction. A nonparametric unseen species model with Euler transformation was used to estimate lower-bound total TCR beta diversity. The public reads were reprocessed in TCRdb via fastp at Q25 and MiXCR, keeping in-frame beta chains. Each record represents a unique CDR3 protein, reported with the most common genes and DNA among its rows. These V and J calls are TCRdb output, not the study's own analysis. The sample table contains roughly 860,000 distinct CDR3 sequences; only one count was recorded for about 62% of them. The top ten constitute roughly 25% of the sample.

This TCR came from a man younger than 45 in good health. Here the chain combines TRBV20-1 and TRBJ2-7, and TRBD1 matches 7 of the central bases. What was sequenced was blood. The DNA sequence follows: TGCAGTGCGGGTCCCTACAGGGGCGACGAGCAGTACTTC. This gives the protein CSAGPYRGDEQYF.